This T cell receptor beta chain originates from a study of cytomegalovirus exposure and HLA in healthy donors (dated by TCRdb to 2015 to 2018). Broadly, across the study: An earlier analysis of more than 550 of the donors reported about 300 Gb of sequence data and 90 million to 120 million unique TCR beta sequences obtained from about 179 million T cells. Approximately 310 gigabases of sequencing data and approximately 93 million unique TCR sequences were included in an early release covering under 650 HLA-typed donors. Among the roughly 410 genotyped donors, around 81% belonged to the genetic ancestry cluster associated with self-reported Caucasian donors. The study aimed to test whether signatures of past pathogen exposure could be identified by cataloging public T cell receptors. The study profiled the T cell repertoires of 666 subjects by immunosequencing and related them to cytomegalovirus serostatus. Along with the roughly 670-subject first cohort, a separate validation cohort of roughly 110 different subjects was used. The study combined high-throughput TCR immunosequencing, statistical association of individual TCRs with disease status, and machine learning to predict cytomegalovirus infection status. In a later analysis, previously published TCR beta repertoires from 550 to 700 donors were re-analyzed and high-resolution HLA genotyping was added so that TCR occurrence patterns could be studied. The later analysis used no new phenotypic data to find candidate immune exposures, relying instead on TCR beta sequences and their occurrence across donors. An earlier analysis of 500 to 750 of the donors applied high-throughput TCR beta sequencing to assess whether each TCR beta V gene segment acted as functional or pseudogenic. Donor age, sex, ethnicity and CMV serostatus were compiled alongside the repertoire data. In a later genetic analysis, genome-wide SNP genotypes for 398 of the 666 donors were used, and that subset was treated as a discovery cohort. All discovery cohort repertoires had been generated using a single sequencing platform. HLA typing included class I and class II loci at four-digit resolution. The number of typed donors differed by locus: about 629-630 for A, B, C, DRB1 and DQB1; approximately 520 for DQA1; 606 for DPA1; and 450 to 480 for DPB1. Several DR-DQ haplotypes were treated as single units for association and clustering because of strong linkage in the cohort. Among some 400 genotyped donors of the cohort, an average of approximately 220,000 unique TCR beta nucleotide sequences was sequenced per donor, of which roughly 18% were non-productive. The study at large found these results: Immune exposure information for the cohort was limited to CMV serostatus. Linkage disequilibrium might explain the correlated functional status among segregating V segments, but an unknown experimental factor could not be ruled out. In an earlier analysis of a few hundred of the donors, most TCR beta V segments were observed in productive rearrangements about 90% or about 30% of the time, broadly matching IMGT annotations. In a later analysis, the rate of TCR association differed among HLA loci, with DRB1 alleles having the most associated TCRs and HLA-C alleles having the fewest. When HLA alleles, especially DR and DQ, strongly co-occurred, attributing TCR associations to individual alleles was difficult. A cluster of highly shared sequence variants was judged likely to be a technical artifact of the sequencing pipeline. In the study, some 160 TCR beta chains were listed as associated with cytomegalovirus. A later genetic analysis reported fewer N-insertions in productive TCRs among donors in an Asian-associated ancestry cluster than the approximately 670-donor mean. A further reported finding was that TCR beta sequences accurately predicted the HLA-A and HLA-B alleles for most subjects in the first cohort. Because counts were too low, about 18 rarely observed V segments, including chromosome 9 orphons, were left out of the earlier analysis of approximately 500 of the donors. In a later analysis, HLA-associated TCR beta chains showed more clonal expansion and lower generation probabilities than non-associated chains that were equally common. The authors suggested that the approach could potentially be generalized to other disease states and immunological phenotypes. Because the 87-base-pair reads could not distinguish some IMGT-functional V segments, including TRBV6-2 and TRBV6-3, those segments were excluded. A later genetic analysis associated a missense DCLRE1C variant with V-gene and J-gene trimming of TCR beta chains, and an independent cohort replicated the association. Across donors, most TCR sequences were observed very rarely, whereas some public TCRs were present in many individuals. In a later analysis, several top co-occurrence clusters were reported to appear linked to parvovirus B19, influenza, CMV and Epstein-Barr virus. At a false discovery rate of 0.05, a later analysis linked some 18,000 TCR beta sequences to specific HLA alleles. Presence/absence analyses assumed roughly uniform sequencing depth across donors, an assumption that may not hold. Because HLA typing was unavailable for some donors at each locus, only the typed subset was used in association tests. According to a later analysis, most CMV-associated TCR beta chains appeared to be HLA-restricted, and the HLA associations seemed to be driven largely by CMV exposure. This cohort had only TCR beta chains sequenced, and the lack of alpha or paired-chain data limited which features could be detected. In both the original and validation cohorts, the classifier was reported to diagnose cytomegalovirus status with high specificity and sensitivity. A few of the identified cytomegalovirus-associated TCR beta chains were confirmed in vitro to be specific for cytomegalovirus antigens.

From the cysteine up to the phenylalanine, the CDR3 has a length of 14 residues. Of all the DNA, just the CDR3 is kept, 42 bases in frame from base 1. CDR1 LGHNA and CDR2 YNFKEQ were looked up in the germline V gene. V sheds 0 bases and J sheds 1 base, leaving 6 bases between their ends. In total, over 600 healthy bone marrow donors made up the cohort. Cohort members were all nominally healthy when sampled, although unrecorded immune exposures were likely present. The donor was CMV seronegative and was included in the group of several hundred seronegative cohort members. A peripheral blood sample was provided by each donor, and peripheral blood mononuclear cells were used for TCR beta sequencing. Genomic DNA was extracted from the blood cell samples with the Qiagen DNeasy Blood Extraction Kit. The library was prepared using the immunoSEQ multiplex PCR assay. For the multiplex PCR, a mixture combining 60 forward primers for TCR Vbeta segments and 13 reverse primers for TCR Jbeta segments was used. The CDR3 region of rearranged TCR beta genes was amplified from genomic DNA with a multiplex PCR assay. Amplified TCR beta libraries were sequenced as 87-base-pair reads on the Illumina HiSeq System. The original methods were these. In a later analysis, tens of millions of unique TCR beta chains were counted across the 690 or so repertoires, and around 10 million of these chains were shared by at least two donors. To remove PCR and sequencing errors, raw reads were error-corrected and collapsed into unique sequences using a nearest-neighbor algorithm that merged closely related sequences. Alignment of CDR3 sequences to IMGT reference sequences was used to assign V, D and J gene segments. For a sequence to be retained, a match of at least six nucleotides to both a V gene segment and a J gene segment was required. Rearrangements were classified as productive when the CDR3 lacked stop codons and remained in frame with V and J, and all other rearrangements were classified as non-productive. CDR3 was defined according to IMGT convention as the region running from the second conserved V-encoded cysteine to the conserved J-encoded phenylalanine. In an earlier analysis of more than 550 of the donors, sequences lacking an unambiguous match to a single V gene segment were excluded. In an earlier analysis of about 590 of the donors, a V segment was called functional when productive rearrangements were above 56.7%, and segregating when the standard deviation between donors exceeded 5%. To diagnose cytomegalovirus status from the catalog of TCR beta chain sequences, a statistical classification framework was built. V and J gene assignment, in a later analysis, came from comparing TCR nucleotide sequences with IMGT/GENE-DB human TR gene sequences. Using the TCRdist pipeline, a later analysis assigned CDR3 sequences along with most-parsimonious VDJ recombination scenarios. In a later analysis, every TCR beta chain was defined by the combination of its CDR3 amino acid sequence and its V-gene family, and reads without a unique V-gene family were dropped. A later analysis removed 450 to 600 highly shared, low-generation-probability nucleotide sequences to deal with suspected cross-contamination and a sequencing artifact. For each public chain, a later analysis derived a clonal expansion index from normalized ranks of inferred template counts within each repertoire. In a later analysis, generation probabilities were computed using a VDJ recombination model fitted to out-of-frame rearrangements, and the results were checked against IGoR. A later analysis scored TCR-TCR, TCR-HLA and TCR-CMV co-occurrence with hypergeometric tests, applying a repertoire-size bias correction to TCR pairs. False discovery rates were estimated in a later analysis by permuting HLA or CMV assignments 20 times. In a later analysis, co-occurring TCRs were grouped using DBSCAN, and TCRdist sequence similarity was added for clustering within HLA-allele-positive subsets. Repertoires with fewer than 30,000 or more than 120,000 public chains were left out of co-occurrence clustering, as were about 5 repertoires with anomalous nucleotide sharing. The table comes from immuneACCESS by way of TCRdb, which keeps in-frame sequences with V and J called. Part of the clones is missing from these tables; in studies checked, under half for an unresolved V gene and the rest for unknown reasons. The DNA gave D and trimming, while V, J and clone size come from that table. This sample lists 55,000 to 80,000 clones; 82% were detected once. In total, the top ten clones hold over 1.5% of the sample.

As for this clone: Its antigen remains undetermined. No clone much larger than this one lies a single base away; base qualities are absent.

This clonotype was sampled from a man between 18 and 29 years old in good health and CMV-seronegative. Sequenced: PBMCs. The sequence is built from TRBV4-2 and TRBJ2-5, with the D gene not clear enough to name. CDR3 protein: CASSQDSGQETQYF. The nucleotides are TGTGCCAGCAGCCAAGATAGTGGCCAAGAGACCCAGTACTTC.